A selection of T cell receptor beta chains follows, all from one sample in a study of early T cells in non-severe SARS-CoV-2 infection. TCRdb processed the 5' RACE reads anew with MiXCR; each CDR3 protein has one entry. The sample includes 45,000 or so distinct CDR3 sequences, 5.5% to 6.5% of them seen just once. Specimen: whole blood. All receptors come from an adult who was a healthcare worker with PCR-confirmed SARS-CoV-2 infection or an uninfected control (not recorded which). CDR3s include the opening cysteine and the closing phenylalanine or tryptophan. D genes are given only for firm matches. Size tells how often a clone was seen (once, few, many) or the class of an expanded clone, and some rows leave it out.

V	size	J	D	CDR3	DNA
TRBV6-8	.	TRBJ2-5	.	CASSPGVLETQYF	TGTGCCAGCAGCCCGGGTGTCTTAGAGACCCAGTACTTC
TRBV28	few	TRBJ2-1	TRBD2	CASRDLAGSYNEQFF	TGTGCCAGCAGAGATCTAGCGGGATCCTACAATGAGCAGTTCTTC
TRBV28	many	TRBJ2-1	.	CASSLSEGAREQFF	TGTGCCAGCAGTTTATCGGAGGGTGCAAGAGAGCAGTTCTTC
TRBV9	many	TRBJ2-7	TRBD1	CASSAGTGGLYEQYF	TGTGCCAGCAGCGCCGGGACAGGTGGTCTCTACGAGCAGTACTTC
TRBV3-1	.	TRBJ1-3	TRBD1	CASSLWTGELSGNTIYF	TGTGCCAGCAGCCTGTGGACAGGCGAGCTCTCTGGAAACACCATATATTTT
TRBV3-1	few	TRBJ2-5	.	CASSQRGKETQYF	TGTGCCAGCAGCCAAAGGGGTAAAGAGACCCAGTACTTC
TRBV29-1	few	TRBJ2-5	.	CSVDRGVETQYF	TGCAGCGTTGATCGGGGAGTAGAGACCCAGTACTTC
TRBV12-3/TRBV12-4	many	TRBJ2-7	.	CASSLDRASYEQYF	TGTGCCAGCAGTTTAGACAGGGCCTCCTACGAGCAGTACTTC
TRBV6-2/TRBV6-3	.	TRBJ1-1	.	CASSRLQRNTEAFF	TGTGCCAGCAGCCGACTACAAAGGAACACTGAAGCTTTCTTT
TRBV2	few	TRBJ1-5	TRBD1	CASTDRASNQPQHF	TGTGCCAGCACTGACAGGGCCTCCAATCAGCCCCAGCATTTT
TRBV6-4	many	TRBJ2-3	.	CASSEGGDTDTQYF	TGTGCCAGCAGTGAAGGCGGGGACACAGATACGCAGTATTTT
TRBV12-5	.	TRBJ2-6	.	CASTDVLSYSGANVLTF	TGTGCTAGTACCGACGTCTTATCTTACTCTGGGGCCAACGTCCTGACTTTC
TRBV10-2	many	TRBJ1-2	.	CASSERGGISSYGYTF	TGCGCCAGCAGTGAGCGGGGGGGAATATCGAGCTATGGCTACACCTTC
TRBV20-1	few	TRBJ2-1	TRBD2	CSARRTSGDANEQFF	TGCAGTGCTAGACGGACTAGCGGTGACGCTAATGAGCAGTTCTTC
TRBV15	few	TRBJ1-3	.	CATSRDRTGFFGNTIYF	TGTGCCACCAGCAGAGATCGTACAGGTTTCTTCGGAAACACCATATATTTT
TRBV6-6	many	TRBJ2-7	.	CASSYEVTYEQYF	TGTGCCAGCAGTTACGAGGTCACCTACGAGCAGTACTTC
TRBV28	many	TRBJ2-7	.	CASVSGRVHEQYF	TGTGCCAGCGTTAGCGGCAGGGTCCACGAGCAGTACTTC
TRBV5-3	.	TRBJ1-2	.	CARSLARTVRPNYGYTF	TGTGCCAGAAGCTTGGCCCGGACAGTTAGGCCGAACTATGGCTACACCTTC
TRBV5-1	many	TRBJ2-7	.	CASSFTAESSGPQYF	TGCGCCAGCAGCTTTACAGCCGAGTCTTCGGGGCCGCAGTACTTC
TRBV5-4	few	TRBJ2-7	TRBD1	CASRRYNDRASEQYF	TGTGCCAGCAGACGATACAATGACAGGGCCAGCGAGCAGTACTTC
TRBV7-2	many	TRBJ2-5	TRBD1	CASSSIGTGKGTQYF	TGTGCCAGCAGCTCAATCGGGACAGGGAAGGGGACCCAGTACTTC
TRBV4-3	many	TRBJ1-4	.	CASSRNPEEKLFF	TGCGCCAGCAGTCGCAATCCTGAAGAAAAACTGTTTTTT
TRBV6-5	many	TRBJ1-6	.	CASSSPNNSPLHF	TGTGCCAGCAGTTCGCCTAATAATTCACCCCTCCACTTT
TRBV28	.	TRBJ2-7	.	CASSSPSTGNYEQYF	TGTGCCAGCAGTTCCCCATCCACCGGGAACTACGAGCAGTACTTC
TRBV12-3/TRBV12-4	many	TRBJ2-6	.	CASSFPLGANVLTF	TGTGCCAGCAGTTTTCCCCTTGGGGCCAACGTCCTGACTTTC
TRBV5-6	many	TRBJ2-5	TRBD2	CASSLDQGLAFQETQYF	TGTGCCAGCAGCTTGGATCAGGGACTAGCGTTTCAAGAGACCCAGTACTTC
TRBV11-3	many	TRBJ1-3	.	CASSSDSGNTIYF	TGTGCCAGCAGCTCGGACTCTGGAAACACCATATATTTT
TRBV29-1	many	TRBJ2-7	TRBD2	CSVSAGRTYEQYF	TGCAGCGTTTCAGCCGGGAGGACCTACGAGCAGTACTTC
TRBV12-3/TRBV12-4	many	TRBJ2-7	.	CASSLGRSYEQYF	TGTGCCAGCAGTTTAGGACGCTCCTACGAGCAGTACTTC
TRBV20-1	.	TRBJ2-3	TRBD2	CSASGTSGGATADTQYF	TGCAGTGCATCCGGGACTAGCGGGGGGGCCACAGCAGATACGCAGTATTTT
TRBV4-3	few	TRBJ2-7	.	CASSQVRGSTYEQYF	TGCGCCAGCAGCCAAGTGCGAGGCAGCACCTACGAGCAGTACTTC
TRBV7-6	.	TRBJ2-7	TRBD1	CASSSATGTNEQYF	TGTGCCAGCAGCTCGGCGACAGGGACCAACGAGCAGTACTTC
TRBV29-1	many	TRBJ1-1	.	CSVEGAKGMNTEAFF	TGCAGCGTTGAAGGGGCCAAGGGTATGAACACTGAAGCTTTCTTT
TRBV11-2	many	TRBJ2-1	.	CASSLGGRQFF	TGTGCCAGCAGCTTAGGCGGTCGCCAGTTCTTC
TRBV10-1	many	TRBJ2-1	.	CASSPGSSYNEQFF	TGCGCCAGCAGTCCTGGGAGCTCCTACAATGAGCAGTTCTTC
TRBV28	many	TRBJ2-7	.	CASSSQKGAKQYF	TGTGCCAGCAGCAGTCAGAAGGGAGCAAAGCAGTACTTC
TRBV5-1	many	TRBJ2-5	.	CASSLETLYQETQYF	TGCGCCAGCAGCTTGGAGACGCTGTACCAAGAGACCCAGTACTTC
TRBV3-1	few	TRBJ1-5	.	CASSQDKGQPQHF	TGTGCCAGCAGCCAAGATAAGGGTCAGCCCCAGCATTTT
TRBV28	few	TRBJ2-2	.	CASSPPGTGELFF	TGTGCCAGCAGCCCTCCGGGGACCGGGGAGCTGTTTTTT
TRBV12-3/TRBV12-4	many	TRBJ1-5	.	CASSFNQPQHF	TGTGCCAGCAGTTTTAATCAGCCCCAGCATTTT
TRBV27	medium-sized	TRBJ2-3	.	CASSSVDPSTDTQYF	TGTGCCAGCAGTTCGGTAGACCCAAGCACAGATACGCAGTATTTT